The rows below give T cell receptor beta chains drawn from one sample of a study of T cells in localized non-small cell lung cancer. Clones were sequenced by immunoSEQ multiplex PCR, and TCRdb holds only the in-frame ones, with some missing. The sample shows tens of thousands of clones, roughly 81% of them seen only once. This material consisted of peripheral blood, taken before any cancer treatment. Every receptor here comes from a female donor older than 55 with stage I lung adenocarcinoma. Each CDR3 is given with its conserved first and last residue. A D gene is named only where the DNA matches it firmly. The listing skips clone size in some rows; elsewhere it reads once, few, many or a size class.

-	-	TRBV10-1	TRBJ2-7	TGCGCCCAGGGACGGTCCTACGAGCAGTACTTC	CAQGRSYEQYF
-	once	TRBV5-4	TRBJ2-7	TGTGCCAGCAGCTTGAACCGGGGCTACGAGCAGTACTTC	CASSLNRGYEQYF
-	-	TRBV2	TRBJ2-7	TGTGCCAGCAGTCAGAGCTCCTACGAGCAGTACTTC	CASSQSSYEQYF
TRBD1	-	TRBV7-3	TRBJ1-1	TGTGCCAGCAGCAAAAAGGGGGCAGACACTGAAGCTTTCTTT	CASSKKGADTEAFF
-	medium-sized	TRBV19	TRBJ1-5	TGTGCCAGTCGAACTAGCAATCAGCCCCAGCATTTT	CASRTSNQPQHF
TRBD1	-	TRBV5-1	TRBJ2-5	TGCGCCAGCAGCGCAACCGGGACAGGGTTAGTTGAGACCCAGTACTTC	CASSATGTGLVETQYF
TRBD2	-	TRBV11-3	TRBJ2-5	TGTGCCAGCAGCCCAGGTACTAGCGGACAAGAGACCCAGTACTTC	CASSPGTSGQETQYF
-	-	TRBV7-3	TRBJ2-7	TGTGCCAGCAGCTCAGGACCCTTTATAGAGCAGTACTTC	CASSSGPFIEQYF
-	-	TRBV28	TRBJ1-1	TGTGCCAGCAATCGGGACAACACTGAAGCTTTCTTT	CASNRDNTEAFF
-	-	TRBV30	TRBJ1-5	TGTGCCTGGACCGAAAGGGGGAATCAGCCCCAGCATTTT	CAWTERGNQPQHF
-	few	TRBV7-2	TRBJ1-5	TGTGCCAGCAGCCGCGGTTTTTTAGGCAATCAGCCCCAGCATTTT	CASSRGFLGNQPQHF